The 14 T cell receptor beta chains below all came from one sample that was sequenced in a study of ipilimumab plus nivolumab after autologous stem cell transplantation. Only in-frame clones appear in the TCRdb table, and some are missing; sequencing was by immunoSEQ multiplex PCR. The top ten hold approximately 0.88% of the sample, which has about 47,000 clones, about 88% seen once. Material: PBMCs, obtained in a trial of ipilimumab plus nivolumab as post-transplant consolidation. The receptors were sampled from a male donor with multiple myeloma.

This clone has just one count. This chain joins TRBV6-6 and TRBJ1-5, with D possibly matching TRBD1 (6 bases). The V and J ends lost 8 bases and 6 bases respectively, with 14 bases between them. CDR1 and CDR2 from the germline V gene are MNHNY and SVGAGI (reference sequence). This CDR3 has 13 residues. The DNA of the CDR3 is TGTGCCAGCCGGGGGGGCGGTGTTCAGCCCCAGCATTTT. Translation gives CASRGGGVQPQHF.

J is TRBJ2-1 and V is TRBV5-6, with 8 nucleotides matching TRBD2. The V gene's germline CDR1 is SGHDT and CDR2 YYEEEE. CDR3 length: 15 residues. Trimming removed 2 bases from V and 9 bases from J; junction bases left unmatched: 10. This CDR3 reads CASSLSAGVRSEQFF. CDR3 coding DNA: TGTGCCAGCAGCTTATCAGCGGGAGTGCGTAGTGAGCAGTTCTTC.

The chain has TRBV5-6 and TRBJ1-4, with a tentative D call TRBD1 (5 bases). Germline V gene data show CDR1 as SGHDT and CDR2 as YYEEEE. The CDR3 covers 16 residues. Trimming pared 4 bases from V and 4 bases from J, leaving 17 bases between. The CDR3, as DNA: TGTGCCAGCAGCCAGGGACCTCAGCGTGGTAATGAAAAACTGTTTTTT. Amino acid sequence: CASSQGPQRGNEKLFF.

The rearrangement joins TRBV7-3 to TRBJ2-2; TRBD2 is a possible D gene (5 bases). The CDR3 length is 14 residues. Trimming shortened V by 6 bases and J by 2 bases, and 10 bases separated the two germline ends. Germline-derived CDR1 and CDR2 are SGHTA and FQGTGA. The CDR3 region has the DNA TGTGCCAGCAGGCGGACTTCTAACACCGGGGAGCTGTTTTTT. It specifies CASRRTSNTGELFF.

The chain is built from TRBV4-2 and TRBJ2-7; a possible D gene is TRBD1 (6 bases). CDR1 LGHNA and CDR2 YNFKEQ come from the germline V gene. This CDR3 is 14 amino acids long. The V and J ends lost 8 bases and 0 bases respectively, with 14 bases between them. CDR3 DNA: TGTGCCAGCGCGTTGACAGGTGACTCCTACGAGCAGTACTTC. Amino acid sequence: CASALTGDSYEQYF.

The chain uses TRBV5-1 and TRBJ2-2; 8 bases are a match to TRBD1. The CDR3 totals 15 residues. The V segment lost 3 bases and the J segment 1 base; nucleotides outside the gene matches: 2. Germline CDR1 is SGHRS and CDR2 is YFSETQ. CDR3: CASSWGTGNTGELFF. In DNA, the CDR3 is TGCGCCAGCAGCTGGGGGACAGGGAACACCGGGGAGCTGTTTTTT.

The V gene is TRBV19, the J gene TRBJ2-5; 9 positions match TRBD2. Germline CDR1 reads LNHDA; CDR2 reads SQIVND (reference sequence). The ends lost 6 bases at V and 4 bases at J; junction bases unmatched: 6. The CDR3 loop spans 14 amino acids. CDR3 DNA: TGTGCCAGTAGACCGGCTAGCGGGACAGAGACCCAGTACTTC. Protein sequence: CASRPASGTETQYF.

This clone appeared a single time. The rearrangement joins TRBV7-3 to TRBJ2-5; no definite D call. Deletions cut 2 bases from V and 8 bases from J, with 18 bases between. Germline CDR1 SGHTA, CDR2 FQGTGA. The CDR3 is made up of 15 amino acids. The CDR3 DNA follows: TGTGCCAGCAGCTTAGGTTTGGCAGCTCCAGGAACCCAGTACTTC. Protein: CASSLGLAAPGTQYF.

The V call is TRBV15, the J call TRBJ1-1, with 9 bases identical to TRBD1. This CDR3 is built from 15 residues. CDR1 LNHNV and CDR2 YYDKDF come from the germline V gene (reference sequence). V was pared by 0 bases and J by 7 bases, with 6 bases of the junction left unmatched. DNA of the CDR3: TGTGCCACCAGCAGAGATTCACAGGGGGCAAGTGAAGCTTTCTTT. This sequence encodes CATSRDSQGASEAFF.

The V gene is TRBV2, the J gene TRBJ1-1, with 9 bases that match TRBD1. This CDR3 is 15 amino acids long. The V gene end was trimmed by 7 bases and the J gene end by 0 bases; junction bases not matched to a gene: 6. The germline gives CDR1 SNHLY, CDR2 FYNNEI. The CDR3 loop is CASTGQGTVNTEAFF. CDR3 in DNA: TGTGCCAGCACCGGACAGGGGACGGTGAACACTGAAGCTTTCTTT.

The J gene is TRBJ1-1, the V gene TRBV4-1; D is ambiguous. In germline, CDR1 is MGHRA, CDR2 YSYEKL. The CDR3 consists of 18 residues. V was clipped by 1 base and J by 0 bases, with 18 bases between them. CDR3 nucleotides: TGCGCCAGCAGCCAAGGCCCTTTGGGCAGGCGGTTGAACACTGAAGCTTTCTTT. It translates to CASSQGPLGRRLNTEAFF.

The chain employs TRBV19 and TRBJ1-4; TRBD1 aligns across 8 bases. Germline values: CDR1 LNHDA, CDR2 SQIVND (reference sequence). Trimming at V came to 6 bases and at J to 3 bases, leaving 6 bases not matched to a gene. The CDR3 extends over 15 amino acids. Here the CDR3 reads CASRVQGVSNEKLFF. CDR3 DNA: TGTGCCAGTAGAGTACAGGGGGTTTCTAATGAAAAACTGTTTTTT.

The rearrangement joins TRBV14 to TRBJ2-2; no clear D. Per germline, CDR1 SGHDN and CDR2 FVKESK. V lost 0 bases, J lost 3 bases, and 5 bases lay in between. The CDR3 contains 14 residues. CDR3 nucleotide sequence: TGTGCCAGCAGCCAAGAATGGTACACCGGGGAGCTGTTTTTT. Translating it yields CASSQEWYTGELFF.

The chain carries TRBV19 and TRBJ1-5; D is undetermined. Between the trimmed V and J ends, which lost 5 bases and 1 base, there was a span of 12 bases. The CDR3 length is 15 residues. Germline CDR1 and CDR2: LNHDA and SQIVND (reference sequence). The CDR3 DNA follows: TGTGCCAGTAGTGTTAGGTGGACCAGCAATCAGCCCCAGCATTTT. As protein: CASSVRWTSNQPQHF. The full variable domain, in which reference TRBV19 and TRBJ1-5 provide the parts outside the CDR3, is DGGITQSPKYLFRKEGQNVTLSCEQNLNHDAMYWYRQDPGQGLRLIYYSQIVNDFQKGDIAEGYSVSREKKESFPLTVTSAQKNPTAFYLCASSVRWTSNQPQHFGDGTRLSIL.